This entry describes one T cell receptor beta chain. This receptor's antigen is unknown. It has no much larger one-base neighbor in the sample; base qualities were not kept. This sample was included in a study of glioma-infiltrating T cells after dendritic cell vaccination (dated by TCRdb to 2016 to 2018). Some background on the complete study: The cohort comprised about 15 glioblastoma patients from Phase I and II dendritic cell vaccination trials, 9 newly diagnosed and 6 with recurrent disease. Survival after dendritic cell vaccination was correlated with TCR sequencing metrics such as TIL content and the overlap between tumor and blood repertoires. Deep sequencing of TCR beta CDR3 regions was used to quantify tumor-infiltrating lymphocyte content and compare tumor and blood repertoires in dendritic cell-vaccinated glioblastoma patients. The vaccine was prepared from monocyte-derived dendritic cells that were cultured for roughly seven days with IL-4 and GM-CSF and then pulsed overnight with autologous tumor lysate. Between about 2002 and 2012, the patients were given dendritic cell vaccination pulsed with autologous tumor lysate. Three intradermal dendritic cell vaccine injections were administered to patients at biweekly intervals in the arm below the axilla.

The germline V gene (reference sequence) supplies CDR1 SGHNT and CDR2 YYREEE. The junction shows trimming of 4 bases on V and 3 bases on J, and the gene matches do not reach 2 bases of it. Measured from the cysteine to the phenylalanine, the CDR3 is 13 residues long. The only DNA kept is the CDR3, 39 bases in frame from the first base. The research as a whole found: No direct relationship between TCR clonality and survival was found, suggesting that a diverse polyclonal response may matter. The response model built on TCR overlap across three groups was characterized as speculative, with prospective validation still needed. The cohort was small and heterogeneous, with few patients having full blood and tumor sets and even fewer initial-recurrent tumor pairs. After dendritic cell vaccination, a higher estimated pretreatment TIL content predicted longer time to progression and overall survival.

The immunoSEQ assay amplified TCRB CDR3 regions from roughly 2 micrograms of genomic DNA, or from all available DNA when less than that amount was available. Multiplex PCR used 60 forward primers for TCR V beta segments and 13 reverse primers for J beta segments. To estimate reads per starting template, synthetic control templates were spiked into each sample at limiting dilution. The Illumina HiSeq System generated 87 bp sequencing reads. In the authors' own workflow: PCR and sequencing errors were removed by merging closely related sequences with a nearest neighbor algorithm. TCR overlap was measured as the percentage of unique tumor TCR beta sequences also present in the same patient's peripheral blood. TCRdb stores this immuneACCESS table with in-frame sequences only. Part of the clones is absent; in the studies checked, under half of the shortfall reflects unresolved V genes, and no reason is known for the rest. That table gives V, J and clone size, and the DNA gave D and trimming. The sample table records about 49,000 clones; roughly 85% of these occur just once. Roughly 10% of the sample belongs to the ten largest clones.

To be selected, patients needed enough residual fresh-frozen tumor tissue and more than two years of available survival data. Molecular status otherwise varied across the glioblastoma patients, but none of them carried an isocitrate dehydrogenase mutation. PBMC were collected before vaccination, two weeks after the third vaccination, and at tumor progression if progression occurred. The Qiagen DNeasy Blood extraction Kit was used for extraction of genomic DNA. Recombination linked TRBV5-4 to TRBJ1-2; 8 bases in the middle match TRBD1. Sequencing was performed on blood, taken before dendritic cell vaccination. The sequence was collected from a human donor with glioblastoma. The DNA sequence is given as TGTGCCAGCAGCGCGGACAGGGACTATGGCTACACCTTC. Its protein is CASSADRDYGYTF.